This is a list of T cell receptor beta chains from one sample in a study of T-cell reconstitution after alpha-beta-depleted transplantation in children. From the PCR reads, TCRdb called clonotypes with MiXCR, one entry per CDR3 protein. Among tens of thousands of distinct CDR3 sequences listed, under 13% were seen once. The material sequenced was PBMCs from the stem cell graft donor, taken from the stem cell graft. The receptors stem from a human donor who donated a stem cell graft to a child with chronic granulomatous disease. Both conserved end residues are part of each CDR3. The D gene is left open where the match is weak. Only part of the rows carry a size: once, few, many, or a class if the clone is expanded.

j_gene: TRBJ1-6
abundance: many
d_gene: .
v_gene: TRBV6-5
CDR3nt: TGTGCCAGCAGTTTCACCGCACCCACCAGTTCGGGGGGTAATTCACCCCTCCACTTT
CDR3aa: CASSFTAPTSSGGNSPLHF

j_gene: TRBJ2-2
abundance: .
d_gene: .
v_gene: TRBV29-1
CDR3nt: TGCAGCGTTTGCCGGACGACCGGGGAGCTGTTTTTT
CDR3aa: CSVCRTTGELFF

j_gene: TRBJ1-1
abundance: many
d_gene: TRBD1
v_gene: TRBV12-3/TRBV12-4
CDR3nt: TGTGCCAGCAGTTTAAGGGGACAGGGCCCTGAAGCTTTCTTT
CDR3aa: CASSLRGQGPEAFF

j_gene: TRBJ2-7
abundance: many
d_gene: TRBD2
v_gene: TRBV29-1
CDR3nt: TGCAGCGTTGGGGAGCGGGGGTACTCCTACGAGCAGTACTTC
CDR3aa: CSVGERGYSYEQYF

j_gene: TRBJ2-5
abundance: many
d_gene: .
v_gene: TRBV7-6
CDR3nt: TGTGCCAGCAGCTTAAAATGGGGCCGGGAGACCCAGTACTTC
CDR3aa: CASSLKWGRETQYF

j_gene: TRBJ2-3
abundance: many
d_gene: TRBD1
v_gene: TRBV20-1
CDR3nt: TGCAGTGCTCACAGCAGACAGGGGATAGATACGCAGTATTTT
CDR3aa: CSAHSRQGIDTQYF

j_gene: TRBJ1-5
abundance: many
d_gene: .
v_gene: TRBV7-8
CDR3nt: TGTGCCAGCAGCTTGCAGGCGGGGGAACTTGATCAGCCCCAGCATTTT
CDR3aa: CASSLQAGELDQPQHF

j_gene: TRBJ2-5
abundance: many
d_gene: .
v_gene: TRBV12-3/TRBV12-4
CDR3nt: TGTGCCAGCAGTTATATCGGGCGAGTAGAGACCCAGTACTTC
CDR3aa: CASSYIGRVETQYF

j_gene: TRBJ2-5
abundance: many
d_gene: .
v_gene: TRBV10-3
CDR3nt: TGTGCCATCAGCCCGGGACTAGAGACCCAGTACTTC
CDR3aa: CAISPGLETQYF

j_gene: TRBJ2-3
abundance: many
d_gene: .
v_gene: TRBV7-9
CDR3nt: TGTGCCAGCAGCTTCCCCTCGAGGGGAGCGGCTAGCACAGATACGCAGTATTTT
CDR3aa: CASSFPSRGAASTDTQYF

j_gene: TRBJ2-5
abundance: many
d_gene: TRBD2
v_gene: TRBV27
CDR3nt: TGTGCCAGCAGTTTATTCGGACTAGCGGGGGACCAAGAGACCCAGTACTTC
CDR3aa: CASSLFGLAGDQETQYF

j_gene: TRBJ2-7
abundance: many
d_gene: .
v_gene: TRBV12-3/TRBV12-4
CDR3nt: TGTGCCAGCACCCGGGACACACACTCCTACGAGCAGTACTTC
CDR3aa: CASTRDTHSYEQYF

j_gene: TRBJ2-2
abundance: many
d_gene: TRBD1
v_gene: TRBV11-2
CDR3nt: TGTGCCAGCAGCTTAGGGGTGACAGGGGAGAACACCGGGGAGCTGTTTTTT
CDR3aa: CASSLGVTGENTGELFF

j_gene: TRBJ2-5
abundance: many
d_gene: .
v_gene: TRBV20-1
CDR3nt: TGCAGTGCTAAGGGAGAGACCCAGTACTTC
CDR3aa: CSAKGETQYF

j_gene: TRBJ2-1
abundance: many
d_gene: .
v_gene: TRBV27
CDR3nt: TGTGCCAGCAGTCTGTACTACTACAATGAGCAGTTCTTC
CDR3aa: CASSLYYYNEQFF

j_gene: TRBJ1-1
abundance: many
d_gene: .
v_gene: TRBV5-4
CDR3nt: TGTGCCAGCAGCTCTAGCACTGAAGCTTTCTTT
CDR3aa: CASSSSTEAFF

j_gene: TRBJ2-3
abundance: few
d_gene: .
v_gene: TRBV20-1
CDR3nt: TGCAGTGCCAGCACAGATACGCAGTATTTT
CDR3aa: CSASTDTQYF